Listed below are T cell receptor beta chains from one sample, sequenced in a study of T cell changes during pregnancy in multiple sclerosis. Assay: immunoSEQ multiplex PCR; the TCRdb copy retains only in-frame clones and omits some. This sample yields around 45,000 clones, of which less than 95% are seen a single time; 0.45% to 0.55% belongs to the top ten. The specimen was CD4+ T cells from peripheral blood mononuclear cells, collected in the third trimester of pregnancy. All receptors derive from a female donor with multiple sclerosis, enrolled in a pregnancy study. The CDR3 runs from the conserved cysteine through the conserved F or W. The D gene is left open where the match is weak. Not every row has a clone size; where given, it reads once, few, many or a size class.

CDR3nt: TGTGCTGGGGGGGGGCATGAGCAGTTCTTC
CDR3aa: CAGGGHEQFF
v_gene: TRBV30
j_gene: TRBJ2-1
d_gene: .
abundance: .

CDR3nt: TGTGCCAGCAGTGCTAGACAGGCGAGTTATAGCAATCAGCCCCAGCATTTT
CDR3aa: CASSARQASYSNQPQHF
v_gene: TRBV6-1
j_gene: TRBJ1-5
d_gene: .
abundance: few

CDR3nt: TGTGCCAGCAGCTTAGCCGGGACTAGCGGTAGGTCCTACGAGCAGTACTTC
CDR3aa: CASSLAGTSGRSYEQYF
v_gene: TRBV7-2
j_gene: TRBJ2-7
d_gene: TRBD2
abundance: .

CDR3nt: TGTGCCAGCTCACCCTTTCCCTTCAAACTAGCGGGAGAATCCTACGAGCAGTACTTC
CDR3aa: CASSPFPFKLAGESYEQYF
v_gene: TRBV18
j_gene: TRBJ2-7
d_gene: TRBD2
abundance: .

CDR3nt: TGTGCCAGCAGTGATTCCGGGAGCGGATACAATGAGCAGTTCTTC
CDR3aa: CASSDSGSGYNEQFF
v_gene: TRBV6-1
j_gene: TRBJ2-1
d_gene: .
abundance: .

CDR3nt: TGTGCCAGTAGTATTAAGGGTACTAGCGGACAAATTAGCACAGATACGCAGTATTTT
CDR3aa: CASSIKGTSGQISTDTQYF
v_gene: TRBV19
j_gene: TRBJ2-3
d_gene: TRBD2
abundance: .

CDR3nt: TGTGCCATCAGGCCGACTAGCGGGATACACGGCGAGCAGTTCTTC
CDR3aa: CAIRPTSGIHGEQFF
v_gene: TRBV10-3
j_gene: TRBJ2-1
d_gene: TRBD2
abundance: .

CDR3nt: TGTGCCAGTAGTATCAAGGGGCTGGGGGCTTTCTTT
CDR3aa: CASSIKGLGAFF
v_gene: TRBV19
j_gene: TRBJ1-1
d_gene: .
abundance: .

CDR3nt: TGTGCCAGCAGCTTAGACAGGGGCCGCGAGCAGTACTTC
CDR3aa: CASSLDRGREQYF
v_gene: TRBV11-2
j_gene: TRBJ2-7
d_gene: .
abundance: .

CDR3nt: TGTGCCAGCAGCCCTGGGACTACGAGGAGCACAGATACGCAGTATTTT
CDR3aa: CASSPGTTRSTDTQYF
v_gene: TRBV5-4
j_gene: TRBJ2-3
d_gene: TRBD2
abundance: once

CDR3nt: TGTGCCAGTAGTATACGGGTTAGCTCCTACAATGAGCAGTTCTTC
CDR3aa: CASSIRVSSYNEQFF
v_gene: TRBV19
j_gene: TRBJ2-1
d_gene: .
abundance: .

CDR3nt: TGTGCCAGCAGCTTGGGATTCAGCTCCTACAATGAGCAGTTCTTC
CDR3aa: CASSLGFSSYNEQFF
v_gene: TRBV5-6
j_gene: TRBJ2-1
d_gene: .
abundance: .

CDR3nt: TGTGCCAGCAGCTCCAGACAGGGGACCCGCTCCTACGAGCAGTACTTC
CDR3aa: CASSSRQGTRSYEQYF
v_gene: TRBV7-2
j_gene: TRBJ2-7
d_gene: TRBD1
abundance: .

CDR3nt: TGTGCCAGCAGTTTTTCTAGCGGGTCCTACGAGCAGTACTTC
CDR3aa: CASSFSSGSYEQYF
v_gene: TRBV28
j_gene: TRBJ2-7
d_gene: TRBD2
abundance: .

CDR3nt: TGTGCCAGTAGCCCGGGACAGAGGAGCAATCAGCCCCAGCATTTT
CDR3aa: CASSPGQRSNQPQHF
v_gene: TRBV19
j_gene: TRBJ1-5
d_gene: TRBD1
abundance: .

CDR3nt: TGTGCCAGCAGTTCTCTGGCGGGTGCAGAGAACTATGGCTACACCTTC
CDR3aa: CASSSLAGAENYGYTF
v_gene: TRBV12-1
j_gene: TRBJ1-2
d_gene: .
abundance: .

CDR3nt: TGTGCCACCAGCAGAGATTGGGGACAGGGGGCCGGCTACGAGCAGTACTTC
CDR3aa: CATSRDWGQGAGYEQYF
v_gene: TRBV15
j_gene: TRBJ2-7
d_gene: TRBD1
abundance: .

CDR3nt: TGTGCCAGCAGTTACGATGGTCTAGCGGGATTCTACGAGCAGTACTTC
CDR3aa: CASSYDGLAGFYEQYF
v_gene: TRBV6-5
j_gene: TRBJ2-7
d_gene: TRBD2
abundance: .

CDR3nt: TGTGCCAGCACCCTCCGGTTAGGAGACACAGATACGCAGTATTTT
CDR3aa: CASTLRLGDTDTQYF
v_gene: TRBV28
j_gene: TRBJ2-3
d_gene: .
abundance: .

CDR3nt: TGTGCCAGCAGTGAAGTGGTAGGGGCCGGGGAGCTGTTTTTT
CDR3aa: CASSEVVGAGELFF
v_gene: TRBV6-1
j_gene: TRBJ2-2
d_gene: .
abundance: .

CDR3nt: TGTGCCAGCAGTGTGGACAGATACGAGCAGTACTTC
CDR3aa: CASSVDRYEQYF
v_gene: TRBV6-6
j_gene: TRBJ2-7
d_gene: .
abundance: .

CDR3nt: TGTGCCAGCAGTATCCGGCTACGGCAGGGGGGTTTTGGCTACACCTTC
CDR3aa: CASSIRLRQGGFGYTF
v_gene: TRBV28
j_gene: TRBJ1-2
d_gene: TRBD1
abundance: once

CDR3nt: TGTGCCAGCTCACCACCGAGCCGCTATGGCTACACCTTC
CDR3aa: CASSPPSRYGYTF
v_gene: TRBV18
j_gene: TRBJ1-2
d_gene: .
abundance: few

CDR3nt: TGTGCCTGGGCCAGGGGGTATGGCGCTGAAGCTTTCTTT
CDR3aa: CAWARGYGAEAFF
v_gene: TRBV30
j_gene: TRBJ1-1
d_gene: TRBD1
abundance: .

CDR3nt: TGCAGCGTTGACCCTAGCCCTACGCAGTATTTT
CDR3aa: CSVDPSPTQYF
v_gene: TRBV29-1
j_gene: TRBJ2-3
d_gene: .
abundance: .

CDR3nt: TGTGCCAGCAATCTAGGAGGTACGCAGTATTTT
CDR3aa: CASNLGGTQYF
v_gene: TRBV28
j_gene: TRBJ2-3
d_gene: .
abundance: .

CDR3nt: TGTGCCAGCACCAAAGGGACAGCTAATGAAAAACTGTTTTTT
CDR3aa: CASTKGTANEKLFF
v_gene: TRBV5-5
j_gene: TRBJ1-4
d_gene: TRBD1
abundance: .

CDR3nt: TGTGCCAGCAGCTTAGGGACAGGGGAGAATCAGCCCCAGCATTTT
CDR3aa: CASSLGTGENQPQHF
v_gene: TRBV7-9
j_gene: TRBJ1-5
d_gene: TRBD1
abundance: .

CDR3nt: TGCAGCGTGGGGCCGAGGACAGGCATCCAAGAGACCCAGTACTTC
CDR3aa: CSVGPRTGIQETQYF
v_gene: TRBV29-1
j_gene: TRBJ2-5
d_gene: TRBD1
abundance: .

CDR3nt: TGTGCCAGCAGTTCGTACCAAGGGGACTATGGCTACACCTTC
CDR3aa: CASSSYQGDYGYTF
v_gene: TRBV28
j_gene: TRBJ1-2
d_gene: .
abundance: .

CDR3nt: TGTGCCAGCAGCTTAGGCGGGGGTCCATACCAAGAGACCCAGTACTTC
CDR3aa: CASSLGGGPYQETQYF
v_gene: TRBV7-2
j_gene: TRBJ2-5
d_gene: TRBD2
abundance: .

CDR3nt: TGTGCCAGCAGCAGCCCCCGGGACTATTTATCCGAGCAGTACTTC
CDR3aa: CASSSPRDYLSEQYF
v_gene: TRBV28
j_gene: TRBJ2-7
d_gene: TRBD2
abundance: .